The rows below give T cell receptor beta chains drawn from one sample of a study of CD8+ T cells in alopecia areata. TCRdb's table, derived via immunoSEQ multiplex PCR, lists solely in-frame clones and lacks some. The sample yields 110,000 or so clones, around 64% seen once. Sequenced material: CD4+ T cells sorted from blood. The receptors derive from a human donor in good health. The conserved cysteine and the conserved F or W are not part of the CDR3 here.

len	v_gene	CDR3aa
12	TRBV6-5	ASSSTGGNYGYT
13	TRBV5-8	ASSGRQYSNQPQH
12	TRBV5-1	ASSLSGYDTEAF
15	TRBV5-1	ASSYHASTGAFESYT
12	TRBV5-6	ASSLRGGLYEQY
11	TRBV25-1	ASSEGSLYGYT
13	TRBV7-9	ASTLSGVSYNEQF
12	TRBV7-2	ASAGGGVHNEQF
14	TRBV30	AWSVGRRAGANVLT
11	TRBV5-6	ASSFDRTNIQY
10	TRBV29-1	SVEQGHNEQF